Listed below are T cell receptor beta chains from one sample, sequenced in a study of cytomegalovirus exposure and HLA in healthy donors. Generated by immunoSEQ multiplex PCR, the TCRdb table keeps only in-frame clones and is missing some. Of around 150,000 clones in the sample, over 70% were seen once. The material sequenced was PBMCs. The receptors here all came from a male donor in good health and CMV-seropositive. CDR3s include the opening cysteine and the closing phenylalanine or tryptophan. A D gene is named only where the DNA matches it firmly. The size of a clone is reported for some rows only, either as once, few or many, or as a class for expanded clones.

few	-	TRBV15	TRBJ1-3	CATSRVQDLAGNTIYF	TGTGCCACCAGCAGGGTCCAGGACTTGGCCGGAAACACCATATATTTT
-	-	TRBV5-6	TRBJ2-3	CASSPWAGLGDTQYF	TGTGCCAGCAGCCCCTGGGCAGGGTTGGGAGATACGCAGTATTTT
-	-	TRBV18	TRBJ2-3	CASSAVEFTDTQYF	TGTGCCAGCTCCGCCGTTGAGTTCACAGATACGCAGTATTTT
-	-	TRBV7-8	TRBJ2-7	CASRRRDTSYEQYF	TGTGCCAGCAGGCGCCGGGACACCTCCTACGAGCAGTACTTC
-	-	TRBV25-1	TRBJ2-2	CASGVGPNTGELFF	TGTGCCAGTGGGGTGGGGCCGAACACCGGGGAGCTGTTTTTT
-	TRBD1	TRBV5-1	TRBJ1-4	CASRTGALNEKLFF	TGCGCCAGCAGAACAGGGGCGTTAAATGAAAAACTGTTTTTT
-	TRBD1	TRBV2	TRBJ2-1	CASSLTGGSYNEQFF	TGTGCCAGCAGCTTAACAGGGGGCTCCTACAATGAGCAGTTCTTC
-	-	TRBV5-1	TRBJ2-1	CASSSQGGEQFF	TGCGCCAGCAGCTCACAGGGCGGTGAGCAGTTCTTC
-	-	TRBV6-1	TRBJ2-4	CASSEDRIAKNIQYF	TGTGCCAGCAGTGAAGACAGGATTGCCAAAAACATTCAGTACTTC
-	TRBD1	TRBV5-5	TRBJ1-5	CASSLVWQGGQPQHF	TGTGCCAGCAGCTTGGTCTGGCAGGGGGGACAGCCCCAGCATTTT
-	TRBD2	TRBV30	TRBJ2-7	CAWSAGGEQYF	TGTGCCTGGAGTGCGGGAGGCGAGCAGTACTTC
-	-	TRBV6-5	TRBJ1-2	CASSYPAGDGYTF	TGTGCCAGCAGTTACCCCGCGGGGGACGGCTACACCTTC
-	TRBD1	TRBV19	TRBJ1-3	CASTDRVGNTIYF	TGTGCCAGTACCGACAGGGTCGGAAACACCATATATTTT
-	TRBD2	TRBV7-2	TRBJ2-5	CASSYPAGGQETQYF	TGTGCCAGCAGCTACCCGGCGGGGGGTCAAGAGACCCAGTACTTC
-	TRBD1	TRBV19	TRBJ1-6	CASSGDRESPLHF	TGTGCCAGTAGTGGGGACAGGGAATCACCCCTCCACTTT
-	TRBD1	TRBV7-8	TRBJ2-5	CASSSRQGRGVETQYF	TGTGCCAGCAGCTCCCGACAGGGCCGAGGAGTGGAGACCCAGTACTTC
-	TRBD1	TRBV30	TRBJ2-7	CAWAKGQSYEQYF	TGTGCCTGGGCTAAGGGACAGAGCTACGAGCAGTACTTC
-	-	TRBV4-1	TRBJ1-2	CASSQDQRWGYTF	TGCGCCAGCAGCCAAGATCAACGGTGGGGCTACACCTTC
-	-	TRBV7-3	TRBJ1-1	CASSQDRTYTEAFF	TGTGCCAGCAGTCAAGACAGAACCTACACTGAAGCTTTCTTT
-	-	TRBV6-5	TRBJ2-5	CASTTGQRETQYF	TGTGCCAGCACCACTGGACAGAGGGAGACCCAGTACTTC
-	-	TRBV29-1	TRBJ2-7	CSVVGTTSSYEQYF	TGCAGCGTTGTGGGGACAACGAGCTCCTACGAGCAGTACTTC
-	-	TRBV27	TRBJ2-2	CASSFLGGNTGELFF	TGTGCCAGCAGTTTTCTGGGGGGGAACACCGGGGAGCTGTTTTTT
-	-	TRBV7-9	TRBJ1-3	CASSLEGRGNTIYF	TGTGCCAGCAGCTTAGAAGGCAGGGGAAACACCATATATTTT
once	TRBD1	TRBV7-6	TRBJ1-2	CASSLGTGNYGYTF	TGTGCCAGCAGCTTAGGGACAGGGAACTATGGCTACACCTTC
-	-	TRBV30	TRBJ1-5	CAWSVAGGNQPQHF	TGTGCCTGGAGTGTTGCAGGGGGCAATCAGCCCCAGCATTTT
few	TRBD1	TRBV6-1	TRBJ2-7	CASRGTGSEQYF	TGTGCCAGCAGGGGGACAGGGAGCGAGCAGTACTTC
-	TRBD2	TRBV5-1	TRBJ2-2	CASSLNPGGLNGELFF	TGCGCCAGCAGCTTGAATCCGGGGGGGCTTAACGGGGAGCTGTTTTTT
-	TRBD1	TRBV9	TRBJ2-2	CASSVGTGGTGELFF	TGTGCCAGCAGCGTAGGGACAGGGGGGACCGGGGAGCTGTTTTTT
-	-	TRBV30	TRBJ1-6	CACSGPFPYNSPLHF	TGTGCCTGTTCTGGCCCCTTTCCTTATAATTCACCCCTCCACTTT
-	-	TRBV15	TRBJ1-5	CATSRVAHANQPQHF	TGTGCCACCAGCAGAGTGGCACACGCCAATCAGCCCCAGCATTTT
once	-	TRBV7-3	TRBJ1-2	CASSPGANYGYTF	TGTGCCAGCAGCCCAGGGGCCAACTATGGCTACACCTTC
once	TRBD1	TRBV4-3	TRBJ2-1	CASSRETGGSNEQFF	TGCGCCAGCAGCCGAGAGACAGGGGGCTCGAATGAGCAGTTCTTC
-	-	TRBV5-5	TRBJ1-4	CASSFGYFFNEKLFF	TGTGCCAGCAGCTTCGGGTACTTCTTCAATGAAAAACTGTTTTTT